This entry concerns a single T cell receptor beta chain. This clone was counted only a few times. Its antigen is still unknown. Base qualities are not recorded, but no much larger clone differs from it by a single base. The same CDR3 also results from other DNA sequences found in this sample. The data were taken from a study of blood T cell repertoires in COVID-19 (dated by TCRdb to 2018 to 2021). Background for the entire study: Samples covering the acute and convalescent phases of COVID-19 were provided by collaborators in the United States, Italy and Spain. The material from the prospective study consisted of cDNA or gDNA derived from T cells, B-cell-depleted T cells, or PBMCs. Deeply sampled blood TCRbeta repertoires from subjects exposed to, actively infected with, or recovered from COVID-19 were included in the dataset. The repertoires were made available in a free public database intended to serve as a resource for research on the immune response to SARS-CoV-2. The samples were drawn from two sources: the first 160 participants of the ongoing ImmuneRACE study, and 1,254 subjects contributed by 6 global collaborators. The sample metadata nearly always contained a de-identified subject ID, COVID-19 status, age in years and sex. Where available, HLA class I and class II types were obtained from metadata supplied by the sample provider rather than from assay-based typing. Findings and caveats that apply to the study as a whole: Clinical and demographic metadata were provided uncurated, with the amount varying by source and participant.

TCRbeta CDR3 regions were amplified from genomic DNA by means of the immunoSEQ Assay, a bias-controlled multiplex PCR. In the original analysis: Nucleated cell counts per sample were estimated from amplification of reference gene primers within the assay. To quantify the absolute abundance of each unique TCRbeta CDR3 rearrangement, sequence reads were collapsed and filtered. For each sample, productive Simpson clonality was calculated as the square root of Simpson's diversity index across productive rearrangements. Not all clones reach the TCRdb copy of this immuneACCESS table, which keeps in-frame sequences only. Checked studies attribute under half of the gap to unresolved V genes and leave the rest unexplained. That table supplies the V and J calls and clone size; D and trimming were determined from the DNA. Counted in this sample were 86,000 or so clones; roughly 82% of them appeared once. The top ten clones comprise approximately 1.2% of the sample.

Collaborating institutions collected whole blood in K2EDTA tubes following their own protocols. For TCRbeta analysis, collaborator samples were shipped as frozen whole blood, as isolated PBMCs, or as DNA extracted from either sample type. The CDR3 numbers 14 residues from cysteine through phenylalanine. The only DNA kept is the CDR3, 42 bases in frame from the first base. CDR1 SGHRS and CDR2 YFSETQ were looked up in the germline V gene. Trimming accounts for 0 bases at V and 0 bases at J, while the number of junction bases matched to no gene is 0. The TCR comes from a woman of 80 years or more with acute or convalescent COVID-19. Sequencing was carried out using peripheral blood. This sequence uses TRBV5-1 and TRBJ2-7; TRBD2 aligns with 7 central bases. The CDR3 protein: CASSLGGGSYEQYF. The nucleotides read TGCGCCAGCAGCTTGGGGGGGGGCTCCTACGAGCAGTACTTC.